Below are 4 T cell receptor beta chains sequenced from a single sample in a study of cytomegalovirus exposure and HLA in healthy donors. With 60 Vbeta and 13 Jbeta primers, the PCR was carried out. TCRdb's copy holds only in-frame clones and misses some; the assay was immunoSEQ multiplex PCR. This table holds tens of thousands of clones, around 72% found once. Sequences were obtained from PBMCs. These receptors originate from a woman in her thirties or forties in good health and CMV-seropositive.

The chain's CDR3 is CASSPSGSAYNEQFF. The CDR3 DNA sequence: TGTGCCAGCAGCCCTAGCGGGAGTGCCTACAATGAGCAGTTCTTC. The J gene is TRBJ2-1, the V gene TRBV9, with 10 positions matching TRBD2. CDR1 and CDR2 from the germline V gene are SGDLS and YYNGEE. The ends lost 4 bases at V and 2 bases at J; junction bases unmatched: 3. The CDR3 has 15 amino acids.

This clone occurred a few times. This chain joins TRBV27 and TRBJ2-1; D is possibly TRBD2 (7 bases). Germline V gene data show CDR1 as MNHEY and CDR2 as SMNVEV (reference sequence). Trimming stripped 3 bases from V and 0 bases from J, with 18 bases between. This CDR3 contains 18 residues. CDR3 amino acids: CASSFWGGPTSSYNEQFF. CDR3 bases: TGTGCCAGCAGTTTTTGGGGGGGGCCGACTAGCTCCTACAATGAGCAGTTCTTC.

Remarks on this clone: A read error is likely here: a far larger clone is one base away. The chain links TRBV6-5 to TRBJ2-7, with D possibly being TRBD1 (5 bases). The closer fit of TRBJ2-1 to the DNA end suggests the J call may be wrong. CDR3 length: 15 residues. CDR1 is MNHEY and CDR2 is SVGAGI in the germline V gene. DNA of the CDR3: TGTGCCAGCAGCCTCCAGGTAGGGGACTACAATGAGCAGTTCTTC. Its translation is CASSLQVGDYNEQFF.

The V gene is TRBV19, the J gene TRBJ1-4; D uncertain. This CDR3 is built from 16 residues. V was clipped by 3 bases and J by 1 base, with 12 bases between them. Germline CDR1 LNHDA, CDR2 SQIVND (reference sequence). In nucleotides, the CDR3 is TGTGCCAGTAGTATCCGGGCCGGGGTAACTAATGAAAAACTGTTTTTT. Encoded protein: CASSIRAGVTNEKLFF.